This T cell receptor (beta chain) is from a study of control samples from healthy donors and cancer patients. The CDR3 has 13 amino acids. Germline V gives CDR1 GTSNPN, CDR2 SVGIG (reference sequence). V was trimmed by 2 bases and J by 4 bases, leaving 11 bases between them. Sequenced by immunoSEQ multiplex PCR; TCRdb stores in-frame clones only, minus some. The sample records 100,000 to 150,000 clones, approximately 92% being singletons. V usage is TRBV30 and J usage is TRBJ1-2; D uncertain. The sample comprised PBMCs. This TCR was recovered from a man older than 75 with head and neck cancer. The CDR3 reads CAWSLKDSYGYTF. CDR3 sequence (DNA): TGTGCCTGGAGTTTGAAGGATTCCTATGGCTACACCTTC.